A selection of T cell receptor beta chains follows, all from one sample in a study of cytomegalovirus exposure and HLA in healthy donors. Profiling relied on immunoSEQ multiplex PCR, and the TCRdb table lists in-frame clones only, not all of them. The data hold 98,000 or so clones, with more than 60% observed a single time. Sequencing was performed on PBMCs. The receptors stem from a man aged 60-69 years in good health and CMV-seropositive. Both conserved end residues are trimmed from each CDR3.

V | CDR3
TRBV7-9 | ASSLALSGLAADNEQF
TRBV30 | AWSIRTGRRTDTQY
TRBV12-5 | ASGEDGTDTQY
TRBV7-9 | ASSFSENTEAF
TRBV5-1 | ASSLGGGAHNEQF
TRBV19 | ASSPLGQGYEQY
TRBV18 | ASSPGAAYQETQY
TRBV7-2 | ASSDQGYEQY
TRBV7-2 | ASSFMGAGEQY
TRBV18 | ASSPRTGGNSPLH
TRBV7-3 | ASSFQTGGNEQF
TRBV5-6 | ASSGQLNYEQY
TRBV7-2 | ASSFRSQGEQY
TRBV30 | AWSRGNYGYT
TRBV9 | ASSARGFRNTGELF
TRBV7-3 | ASSRQGTETQY